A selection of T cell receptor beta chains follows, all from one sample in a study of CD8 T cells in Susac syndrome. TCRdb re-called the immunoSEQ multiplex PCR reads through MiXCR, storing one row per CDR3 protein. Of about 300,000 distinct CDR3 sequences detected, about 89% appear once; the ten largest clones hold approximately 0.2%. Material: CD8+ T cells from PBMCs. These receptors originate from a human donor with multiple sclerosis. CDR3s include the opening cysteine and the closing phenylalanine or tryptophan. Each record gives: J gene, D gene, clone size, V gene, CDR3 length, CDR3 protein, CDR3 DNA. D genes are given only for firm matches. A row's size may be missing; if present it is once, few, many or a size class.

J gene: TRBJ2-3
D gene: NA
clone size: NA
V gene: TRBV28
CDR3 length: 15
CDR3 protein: CASRLDSVFTDTQYF
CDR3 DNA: TGTGCCAGCAGGCTGGACAGTGTTTTCACAGATACGCAGTATTTT

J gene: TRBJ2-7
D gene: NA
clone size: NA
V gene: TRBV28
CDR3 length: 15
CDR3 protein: CASSTRTQGSYEQYF
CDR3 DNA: TGTGCCAGCAGCACCCGGACTCAGGGGTCCTACGAGCAGTACTTC

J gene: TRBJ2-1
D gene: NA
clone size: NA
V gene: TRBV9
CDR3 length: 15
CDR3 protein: CASRPGQGGYNEQFF
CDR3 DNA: TGTGCCAGCAGGCCTGGGCAGGGGGGCTACAATGAGCAGTTCTTC

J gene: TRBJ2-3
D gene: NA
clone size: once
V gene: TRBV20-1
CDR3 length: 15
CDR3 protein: CSATIPSEGTDTQYF
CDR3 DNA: TGCAGTGCAACTATACCTTCAGAGGGGACAGATACGCAGTATTTT

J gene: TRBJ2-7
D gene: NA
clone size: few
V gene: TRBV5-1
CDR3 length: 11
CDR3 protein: CASSAAYEQYF
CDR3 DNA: TGCGCCAGCAGTGCGGCCTACGAGCAGTACTTC

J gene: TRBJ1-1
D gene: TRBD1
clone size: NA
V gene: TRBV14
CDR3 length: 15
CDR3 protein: CASSQDGTAGIEAFF
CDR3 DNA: TGTGCCAGCAGCCAGGATGGGACAGCTGGCATTGAAGCTTTCTTT

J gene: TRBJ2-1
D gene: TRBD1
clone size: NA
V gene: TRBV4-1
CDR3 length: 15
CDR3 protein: CASTTQTGGVREEFF
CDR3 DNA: TGCGCCAGCACCACCCAGACAGGGGGCGTTAGGGAGGAGTTCTTC

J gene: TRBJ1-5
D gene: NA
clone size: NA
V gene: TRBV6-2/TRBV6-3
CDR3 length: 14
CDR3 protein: CASSPSDPNQPQHF
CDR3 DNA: TGTGCCAGCAGTCCGTCGGACCCAAATCAGCCCCAGCATTTT

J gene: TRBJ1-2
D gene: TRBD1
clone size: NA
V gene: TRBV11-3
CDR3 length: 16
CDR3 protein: CASSFRQHRGDCGYTF
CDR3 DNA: TGTGCCAGCAGCTTCCGACAACACAGGGGGGATTGCGGCTACACCTTC

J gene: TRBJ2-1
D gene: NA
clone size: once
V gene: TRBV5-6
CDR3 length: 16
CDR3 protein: CASSSPQGTKYNEQFF
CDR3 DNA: TGTGCCAGCAGCTCCCCCCAGGGGACTAAATACAATGAGCAGTTCTTC

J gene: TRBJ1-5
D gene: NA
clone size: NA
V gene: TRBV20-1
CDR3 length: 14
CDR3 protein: CSAPGGGDNQPQHF
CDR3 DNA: TGCAGTGCCCCCGGGGGGGGTGATAATCAGCCCCAGCATTTT

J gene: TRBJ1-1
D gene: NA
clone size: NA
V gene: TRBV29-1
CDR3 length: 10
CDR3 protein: CSVEVFEAFF
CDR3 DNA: TGCAGCGTTGAAGTATTTGAGGCTTTCTTT

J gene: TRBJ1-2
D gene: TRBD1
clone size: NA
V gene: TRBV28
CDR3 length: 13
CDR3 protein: CATTGGDIHGYTF
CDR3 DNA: TGTGCCACGACAGGGGGGGACATACATGGCTACACCTTC

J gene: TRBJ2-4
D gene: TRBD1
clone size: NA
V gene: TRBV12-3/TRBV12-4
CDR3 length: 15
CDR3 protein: CASSLTGGAMNIQYF
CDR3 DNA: TGTGCCAGCAGCCTGACAGGGGGCGCGATGAACATTCAGTACTTC

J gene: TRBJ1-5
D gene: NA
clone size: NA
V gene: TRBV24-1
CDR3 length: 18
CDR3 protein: CATSDNSREPGVNQPQHF
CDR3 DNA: TGTGCCACCAGTGATAACTCAAGAGAGCCAGGGGTAAATCAGCCCCAGCATTTT

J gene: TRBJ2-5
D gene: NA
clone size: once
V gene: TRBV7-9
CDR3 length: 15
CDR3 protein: CASSLVPTRQETQYF
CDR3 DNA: TGTGCCAGCAGCTTAGTCCCGACTCGCCAAGAGACCCAGTACTTC

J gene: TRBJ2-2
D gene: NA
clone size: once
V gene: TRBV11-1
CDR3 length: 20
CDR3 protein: CASSLAVRDHPLLGAGELFF
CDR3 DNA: TGTGCCAGCAGCTTAGCGGTCCGGGACCACCCCTTGTTAGGGGCCGGGGAGCTGTTTTTT

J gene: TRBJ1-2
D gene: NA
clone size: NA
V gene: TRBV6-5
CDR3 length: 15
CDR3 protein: CASSYSVGSYYGYTF
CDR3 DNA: TGTGCCAGCAGTTACTCGGTGGGCAGCTACTATGGCTACACCTTC

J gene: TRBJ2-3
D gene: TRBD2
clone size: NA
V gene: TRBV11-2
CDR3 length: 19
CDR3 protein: CASSLFPSGGAHSTDTQYF
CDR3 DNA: TGTGCCAGCAGCCTATTTCCTAGCGGGGGGGCACATAGCACAGATACGCAGTATTTT